This is a list of T cell receptor beta chains from one sample in a study of regulatory T cells in long-lasting Graves disease. TCRdb called the multiplex PCR reads again in MiXCR, with one record for every CDR3 protein. This table has around 320,000 distinct CDR3 sequences, 16% appearing once. These data are also associated with another study on T cells in Graves' hyperthyroidism and ophthalmopathy.

The material sequenced was peripheral blood mononuclear cells (PBMCs), taken at new diagnosis, from a patient treated with antithyroid drugs. The source is a middle-aged man with Graves disease. Each CDR3 is given with its conserved first and last residue. D genes are given only for firm matches. Clone size is shown for a subset of rows, as once, few, many or a class of expanded clone.

V gene: TRBV24-1
clone size: many
J gene: TRBJ2-5
D gene: -
CDR3 protein: CATAAAWGETQYF
CDR3 DNA: TGTGCCACCGCTGCAGCCTGGGGAGAGACCCAGTACTTC

V gene: TRBV2
clone size: many
J gene: TRBJ2-5
D gene: -
CDR3 protein: CASSKQEEGTQYF
CDR3 DNA: TGTGCCAGCAGTAAACAGGAGGAAGGGACCCAGTACTTC

V gene: TRBV11-2
clone size: many
J gene: TRBJ2-7
D gene: TRBD2
CDR3 protein: CASSYTLAGGTYEQYF
CDR3 DNA: TGTGCCAGCAGTTATACCCTAGCGGGGGGCACGTACGAGCAGTACTTC

V gene: TRBV7-9
clone size: many
J gene: TRBJ1-4
D gene: -
CDR3 protein: CASRSGTTNEKLFF
CDR3 DNA: TGTGCCAGCCGGTCAGGAACAACTAATGAAAAACTGTTTTTT

V gene: TRBV30
clone size: many
J gene: TRBJ1-6
D gene: -
CDR3 protein: CAWGAIYNSPLHF
CDR3 DNA: TGTGCCTGGGGGGCTATCTATAATTCACCCCTCCACTTT

V gene: TRBV7-2
clone size: many
J gene: TRBJ2-7
D gene: -
CDR3 protein: CASSSSGNSYEQYF
CDR3 DNA: TGTGCCAGCAGCTCCTCAGGGAACTCCTACGAGCAGTACTTC

V gene: TRBV6-1
clone size: few
J gene: TRBJ2-2
D gene: -
CDR3 protein: CASSRTNTGELFF
CDR3 DNA: TGTGCCAGCAGTAGGACGAACACCGGGGAGCTGTTTTTT

V gene: TRBV7-9
clone size: many
J gene: TRBJ2-1
D gene: -
CDR3 protein: CASSLVAEDEQFF
CDR3 DNA: TGTGCCAGCAGCTTAGTAGCGGAGGATGAGCAGTTCTTC

V gene: TRBV20-1
clone size: many
J gene: TRBJ1-5
D gene: -
CDR3 protein: CSARDLEGAVQPQHF
CDR3 DNA: TGCAGTGCTAGAGATTTGGAAGGGGCGGTCCAGCCCCAGCATTTT

V gene: TRBV11-3
clone size: many
J gene: TRBJ2-7
D gene: TRBD1
CDR3 protein: CASSFYRGPYEQYF
CDR3 DNA: TGTGCCAGCAGCTTCTACAGGGGGCCCTACGAGCAGTACTTC

V gene: TRBV30
clone size: many
J gene: TRBJ1-2
D gene: -
CDR3 protein: CARGEGDGYTF
CDR3 DNA: TGTGCCCGAGGGGAAGGAGATGGCTACACCTTC

V gene: TRBV24-1
clone size: -
J gene: TRBJ2-2
D gene: -
CDR3 protein: CATSDLIQGVDTGELFF
CDR3 DNA: TGTGCCACCAGTGATTTAATCCAAGGGGTTGATACCGGGGAGCTGTTTTTT

V gene: TRBV28
clone size: many
J gene: TRBJ2-7
D gene: -
CDR3 protein: CASSFGDYEQYF
CDR3 DNA: TGTGCCAGCAGTTTTGGTGACTACGAGCAGTACTTC

V gene: TRBV5-1
clone size: few
J gene: TRBJ2-5
D gene: TRBD1
CDR3 protein: CASSFSGTGEETQYF
CDR3 DNA: TGCGCCAGCAGCTTCTCCGGGACAGGGGAAGAGACCCAGTACTTC

V gene: TRBV18
clone size: many
J gene: TRBJ1-1
D gene: -
CDR3 protein: CASSPLGQSNTEAFF
CDR3 DNA: TGTGCCAGCTCACCACTAGGACAGTCGAACACTGAAGCTTTCTTT

V gene: TRBV9
clone size: many
J gene: TRBJ2-3
D gene: -
CDR3 protein: CASSVRDQHTDTQYF
CDR3 DNA: TGTGCCAGCAGCGTCCGGGACCAACACACAGATACGCAGTATTTT

V gene: TRBV2
clone size: many
J gene: TRBJ2-3
D gene: -
CDR3 protein: CASSTGGSSADTQYF
CDR3 DNA: TGTGCCAGCAGCACCGGGGGATCGAGCGCAGATACGCAGTATTTT

V gene: TRBV20-1
clone size: many
J gene: TRBJ1-4
D gene: -
CDR3 protein: CSALQGSNEKLFF
CDR3 DNA: TGCAGTGCCCTACAGGGTTCTAATGAAAAACTGTTTTTT

V gene: TRBV7-2
clone size: -
J gene: TRBJ2-7
D gene: -
CDR3 protein: CASSLGVVGTAAYEQYF
CDR3 DNA: TGTGCCAGCAGCTTAGGGGTGGTAGGTACAGCCGCCTACGAGCAGTACTTC

V gene: TRBV9
clone size: few
J gene: TRBJ1-4
D gene: -
CDR3 protein: CASSPGAGGRPTNEKLFF
CDR3 DNA: TGTGCCAGCAGCCCCGGTGCGGGCGGGAGACCAACTAATGAAAAACTGTTTTTT

V gene: TRBV19
clone size: many
J gene: TRBJ1-5
D gene: TRBD1
CDR3 protein: CASSTFPGQGAYQPQHF
CDR3 DNA: TGTGCCAGTAGTACTTTCCCGGGACAGGGGGCTTATCAGCCCCAGCATTTT

V gene: TRBV20-1
clone size: -
J gene: TRBJ1-1
D gene: -
CDR3 protein: CSAEPGTGMNTEAFF
CDR3 DNA: TGCAGTGCTGAACCCGGGACGGGAATGAACACTGAAGCTTTCTTT

V gene: TRBV4-1
clone size: few
J gene: TRBJ1-1
D gene: -
CDR3 protein: CASSQNGGGTMNTEAFF
CDR3 DNA: TGCGCCAGCAGCCAGAACGGGGGCGGGACTATGAACACTGAAGCTTTCTTT

V gene: TRBV27
clone size: many
J gene: TRBJ1-1
D gene: -
CDR3 protein: CASSPDGWWGTEAFF
CDR3 DNA: TGTGCCAGCAGTCCGGACGGCTGGTGGGGCACTGAAGCTTTCTTT

V gene: TRBV5-1
clone size: many
J gene: TRBJ2-1
D gene: -
CDR3 protein: CASSLEGQEYNEQFF
CDR3 DNA: TGCGCCAGCAGCTTGGAGGGTCAGGAATACAATGAGCAGTTCTTC

V gene: TRBV6-1
clone size: many
J gene: TRBJ1-5
D gene: -
CDR3 protein: CASSARERPQHF
CDR3 DNA: TGTGCCAGCAGCGCCAGGGAGCGGCCCCAGCATTTT

V gene: TRBV28
clone size: -
J gene: TRBJ1-5
D gene: -
CDR3 protein: CASSFGGANQPQHF
CDR3 DNA: TGTGCCAGCAGTTTCGGGGGGGCTAATCAGCCCCAGCATTTT

V gene: TRBV4-1
clone size: few
J gene: TRBJ1-5
D gene: -
CDR3 protein: CASSQDRGTQPQHF
CDR3 DNA: TGCGCCAGCAGCCAAGATCGGGGGACCCAGCCCCAGCATTTT

V gene: TRBV20-1
clone size: once
J gene: TRBJ1-2
D gene: -
CDR3 protein: CSANYNYGYTF
CDR3 DNA: TGCAGTGCTAATTATAACTATGGCTACACCTTC

V gene: TRBV3-1
clone size: many
J gene: TRBJ1-2
D gene: -
CDR3 protein: CASSQARLGYTF
CDR3 DNA: TGTGCCAGCAGCCAAGCTAGGCTTGGCTACACCTTC

V gene: TRBV5-5
clone size: many
J gene: TRBJ2-7
D gene: -
CDR3 protein: CASSLRRSSGQFYEQYF
CDR3 DNA: TGTGCCAGCAGCTTGCGCAGGTCCTCGGGCCAGTTCTACGAGCAGTACTTC

V gene: TRBV7-2
clone size: many
J gene: TRBJ2-3
D gene: -
CDR3 protein: CASSSMPSTDTQYF
CDR3 DNA: TGTGCCAGCAGCTCCATGCCTAGCACAGATACGCAGTATTTT

V gene: TRBV4-3
clone size: -
J gene: TRBJ2-7
D gene: -
CDR3 protein: CASSQDPTKGGEQYF
CDR3 DNA: TGCGCCAGCAGCCAAGATCCAACGAAGGGCGGCGAGCAGTACTTC

V gene: TRBV7-2
clone size: many
J gene: TRBJ2-1
D gene: -
CDR3 protein: CASSSSPYNEQFF
CDR3 DNA: TGTGCCAGCAGCTCGTCGCCCTACAATGAGCAGTTCTTC

V gene: TRBV11-2
clone size: -
J gene: TRBJ1-1
D gene: -
CDR3 protein: CASSLRGSDMNTEAFF
CDR3 DNA: TGTGCCAGCAGCTTAAGGGGCTCAGATATGAACACTGAAGCTTTCTTT

V gene: TRBV3-1
clone size: many
J gene: TRBJ2-3
D gene: -
CDR3 protein: CASSPSSNTDTQYF
CDR3 DNA: TGTGCCAGCAGCCCAAGTTCGAACACAGATACGCAGTATTTT

V gene: TRBV30
clone size: many
J gene: TRBJ2-5
D gene: -
CDR3 protein: CAWSPGQETQYF
CDR3 DNA: TGTGCCTGGAGTCCTGGACAAGAGACCCAGTACTTC

V gene: TRBV11-1
clone size: many
J gene: TRBJ2-1
D gene: TRBD1
CDR3 protein: CASSLGTAYNEQFF
CDR3 DNA: TGTGCCAGCAGCTTGGGGACAGCCTACAATGAGCAGTTCTTC

V gene: TRBV18
clone size: -
J gene: TRBJ2-1
D gene: -
CDR3 protein: CASSPRFGGGGKQFF
CDR3 DNA: TGTGCCAGCTCACCACGGTTTGGTGGGGGCGGTAAGCAGTTCTTC

V gene: TRBV5-4
clone size: few
J gene: TRBJ1-4
D gene: -
CDR3 protein: CASSFNSGDNEKLFF
CDR3 DNA: TGTGCCAGCAGCTTTAACTCGGGGGATAATGAAAAACTGTTTTTT

V gene: TRBV2
clone size: many
J gene: TRBJ1-4
D gene: TRBD1
CDR3 protein: CASSEDRGREKLFF
CDR3 DNA: TGTGCCAGCAGTGAAGATAGGGGGCGTGAAAAACTGTTTTTT

V gene: TRBV6-2/TRBV6-3
clone size: -
J gene: TRBJ2-1
D gene: -
CDR3 protein: CASSYSPSYNEQFF
CDR3 DNA: TGTGCCAGCAGTTACTCTCCCTCTTACAATGAGCAGTTCTTC

V gene: TRBV3-1
clone size: many
J gene: TRBJ2-3
D gene: -
CDR3 protein: CASSQAAGQLTDTQYF
CDR3 DNA: TGTGCCAGCAGCCAAGCCGCTGGACAGCTCACAGATACGCAGTATTTT

V gene: TRBV28
clone size: many
J gene: TRBJ2-2
D gene: TRBD2
CDR3 protein: CASSLSGGRNTGELFF
CDR3 DNA: TGTGCCAGCAGTCTTAGCGGGGGGCGTAACACCGGGGAGCTGTTTTTT

V gene: TRBV20-1
clone size: many
J gene: TRBJ1-5
D gene: -
CDR3 protein: CSVRESFNQPQHF
CDR3 DNA: TGCAGTGTAAGGGAGAGTTTCAATCAGCCCCAGCATTTT

V gene: TRBV10-3
clone size: few
J gene: TRBJ2-3
D gene: -
CDR3 protein: CAIGGSDTQYF
CDR3 DNA: TGTGCCATAGGAGGCTCAGATACGCAGTATTTT

V gene: TRBV28
clone size: -
J gene: TRBJ2-7
D gene: -
CDR3 protein: CASRGLYEQYF
CDR3 DNA: TGTGCCAGCAGGGGGCTGTACGAGCAGTACTTC

V gene: TRBV12-3/TRBV12-4
clone size: -
J gene: TRBJ1-1
D gene: -
CDR3 protein: CASRGPNQNTEAFF
CDR3 DNA: TGTGCCAGCAGGGGGCCCAATCAGAACACTGAAGCTTTCTTT

V gene: TRBV5-1
clone size: -
J gene: TRBJ2-7
D gene: -
CDR3 protein: CASSPTPGVYEQYF
CDR3 DNA: TGCGCCAGCAGCCCGACCCCAGGGGTCTACGAGCAGTACTTC

V gene: TRBV2
clone size: many
J gene: TRBJ1-5
D gene: TRBD1
CDR3 protein: CASSERGRNQPQHF
CDR3 DNA: TGTGCCAGCAGTGAGAGGGGGCGTAATCAGCCCCAGCATTTT